Below, 9 T cell receptor beta chains from the same sample are listed, as sequenced in a study of control samples from healthy donors and cancer patients. Repertoires were generated with immunoSEQ multiplex PCR, while TCRdb's copy carries only in-frame clones and drops some. The table records 160,000 or so clones, 96% of them present only once. Sequenced material: blood. Receptors originate from a woman younger than 45 in good health.

The rearrangement joins TRBV27 to TRBJ1-5; D not resolved. This CDR3 is 12 amino acids long. The V gene lost 5 bases and the J gene lost 6 bases, with 8 bases spanning the gap. From germline, CDR1 is MNHEY and CDR2 SMNVEV (reference sequence). The CDR3 reads CASSGWGQPQHF. DNA for the CDR3: TGTGCCAGCAGTGGGTGGGGTCAGCCCCAGCATTTT.

This chain joins TRBV21-1 and TRBJ1-2. TRBV21-1 is a pseudogene. The CDR3 is made up of 15 amino acids. The CDR3 spells CASSKETYPNYGYTF. In DNA form, the CDR3 reads TGTGCCAGCAGCAAAGAAACTTACCCTAACTATGGCTACACCTTC.

Comment on this clone: The junction departs from germline at one end; a sequencing error may be responsible. This CDR3 is also generated by other DNA sequences in the sample. The V and J genes are TRBV3-1 (or the pseudogene TRBV3-2) and TRBJ2-1, with 9 nucleotides matching TRBD2. The CDR3 length is 17 residues. CDR1 is LGHDT, CDR2 YNNKEL, per germline (reference sequence). CDR3 in DNA: TGTGCCAGTAGCCCCAGGGATAGCGGGAGCCTCGGGGATGAGCAGTTCTTC. Residues: CASSPRDSGSLGDEQFF.

The CDR3 sequence: CASSIEPTNTQYF. The CDR3 DNA reads as TGTGCCAGTAGTATAGAGCCTACCAATACGCAGTATTTT. This chain uses TRBV19 with TRBJ2-3; D unresolved. Germline V CDR1 and CDR2: LNHDA, SQIVND (reference sequence). The V end was cut by 0 bases, the J end by 7 bases, with 8 bases between. CDR3 length equals 13 residues.

V gene TRBV5-4 combines with J gene TRBJ2-2; unclear D gene. Germline assignment: CDR1 SGHNT and CDR2 YYREEE (reference sequence). The CDR3 has 18 amino acids. Trimming shortened V by 0 bases and J by 0 bases, and 15 bases separated the two germline ends. CDR3 nucleotide sequence: TGTGCCAGCAGCTTGGAAGTGAATAGGCCTTCGAACACCGGGGAGCTGTTTTTT. This codes for CASSLEVNRPSNTGELFF. Full variable domain (outside the CDR3, taken from reference TRBV5-4 and TRBJ2-2): ETGVTQSPTHLIKTRGQQVTLRCSSQSGHNTVSWYQQALGQGPQFIFQYYREEENGRGNFPPRFSGLQFPNYSSELNVNALELDDSALYLCASSLEVNRPSNTGELFFGEGSRLTVL.

V usage is TRBV7-9 and J usage is TRBJ1-2; 8 positions match TRBD1. Trimming took 5 bases from V and 8 from J; bases not matched to a gene: 7. Per germline, CDR1 SEHNR and CDR2 FQNEAQ (reference sequence). The CDR3 extends over 13 amino acids. CDR3 coding DNA: TGTGCCAGCAGCCCAGGGGGCTTGGGGGGCTACACCTTC. It translates to CASSPGGLGGYTF.

The chain joins TRBV11-1 to TRBJ2-1, with TRBD1 matching 8 bases. The trim removed 8 bases at V and 5 bases at J, leaving 8 bases unmatched. This CDR3 spans 14 amino acids. Per the germline V gene, CDR1 is SGHAT and CDR2 is FQDESV (reference sequence). The CDR3 DNA reads as TGTGCCAGCTCATCGACAGGGGACAACAATGAGCAGTTCTTC. It translates to CASSSTGDNNEQFF.

The chain combines TRBV3-1 (or the pseudogene TRBV3-2) with TRBJ2-3, with TRBD2 matching over 16 bases. J gave up 4 bases and V 0 bases, and 7 bases lay outside the gene matches. From germline, CDR1 is LGHDT and CDR2 YNNKEL (reference sequence). There are 19 residues in the CDR3. The CDR3 sequence is CASSQDIAGTSGGADTQYF. CDR3 sequence (DNA): TGTGCCAGCAGCCAAGATATCGCCGGGACTAGCGGGGGGGCAGATACGCAGTATTTT.

The gene calls are TRBV12-3 or TRBV12-4 and TRBJ2-3, with unresolved D. CDR3 length: 13 amino acids. With 5 bases removed from V and 3 bases from J, the gap between germline ends came to 9 bases. The CDR3 protein is CASSPFKTDTQYF. The DNA of the CDR3 is TGTGCCAGCAGTCCTTTCAAGACAGATACGCAGTATTTT.